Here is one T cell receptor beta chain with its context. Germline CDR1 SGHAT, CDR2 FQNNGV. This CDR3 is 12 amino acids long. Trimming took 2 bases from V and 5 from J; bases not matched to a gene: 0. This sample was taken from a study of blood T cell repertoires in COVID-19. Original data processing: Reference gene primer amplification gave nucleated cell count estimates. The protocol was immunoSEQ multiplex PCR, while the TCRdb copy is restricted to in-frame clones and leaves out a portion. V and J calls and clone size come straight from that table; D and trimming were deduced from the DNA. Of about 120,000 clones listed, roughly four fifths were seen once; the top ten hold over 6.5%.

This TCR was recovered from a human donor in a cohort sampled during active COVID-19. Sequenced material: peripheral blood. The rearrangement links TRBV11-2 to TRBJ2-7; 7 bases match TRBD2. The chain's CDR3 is CASSLRGDEQYF. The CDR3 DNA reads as TGTGCCAGCAGCTTACGGGGGGACGAGCAGTACTTC.